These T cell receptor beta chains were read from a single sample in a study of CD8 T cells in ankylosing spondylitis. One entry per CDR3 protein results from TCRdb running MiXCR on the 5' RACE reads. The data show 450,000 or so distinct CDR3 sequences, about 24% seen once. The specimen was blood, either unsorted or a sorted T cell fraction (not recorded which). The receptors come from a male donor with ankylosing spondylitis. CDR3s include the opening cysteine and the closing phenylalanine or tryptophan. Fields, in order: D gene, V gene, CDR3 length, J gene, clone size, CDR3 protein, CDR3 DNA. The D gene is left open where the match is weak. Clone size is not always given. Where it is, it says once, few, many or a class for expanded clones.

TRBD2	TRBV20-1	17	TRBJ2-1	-	CSARALAGFIPYNEQFF	TGCAGTGCTAGAGCACTAGCGGGATTTATCCCCTACAATGAGCAGTTCTTC
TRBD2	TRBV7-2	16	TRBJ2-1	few	CASSSRLAGGPGEQFF	TGTGCCAGCAGCTCAAGACTAGCGGGAGGCCCGGGTGAGCAGTTCTTC
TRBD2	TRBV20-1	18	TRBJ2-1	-	CSARDSGMTSGIGNEQFF	TGCAGTGCTAGAGATTCAGGGATGACTAGCGGGATCGGCAATGAGCAGTTCTTC
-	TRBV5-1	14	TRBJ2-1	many	CASSPGTSYNEQFF	TGCGCCAGCAGCCCCGGGACATCGTACAATGAGCAGTTCTTC
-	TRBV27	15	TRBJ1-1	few	CASSLHRGVETEAFF	TGTGCCAGCAGTTTACATCGGGGAGTGGAGACTGAAGCTTTCTTT
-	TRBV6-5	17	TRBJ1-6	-	CASSYTNRGGDNSPLHF	TGTGCCAGCAGTTACACAAACCGGGGGGGGGATAATTCACCCCTCCACTTT
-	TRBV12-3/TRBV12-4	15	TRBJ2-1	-	CASSFPGGSYNEQFF	TGTGCCAGCAGTTTCCCCGGGGGCTCCTACAATGAGCAGTTCTTC
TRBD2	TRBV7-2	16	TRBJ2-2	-	CASSHRTSGSTGELFF	TGTGCCAGCAGCCATCGGACTAGCGGGAGCACCGGGGAGCTGTTTTTT
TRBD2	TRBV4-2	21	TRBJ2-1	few	CASSRSTPGLAGGRYYNEQFF	TGTGCCAGCAGCCGCTCAACCCCAGGACTAGCGGGAGGCAGATATTACAATGAGCAGTTCTTC
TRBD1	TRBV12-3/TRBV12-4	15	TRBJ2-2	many	CASSRDRGNTGELFF	TGTGCCAGCAGCCGGGACAGGGGTAACACCGGGGAGCTGTTTTTT
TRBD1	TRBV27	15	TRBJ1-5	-	CASSPFGQGGQPQHF	TGTGCCAGCAGCCCCTTTGGACAGGGGGGTCAGCCCCAGCATTTT
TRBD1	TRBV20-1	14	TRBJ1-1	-	CSAVTGVGITEAFF	TGCAGTGCTGTGACAGGGGTGGGCATCACTGAAGCTTTCTTT
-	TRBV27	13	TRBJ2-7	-	CASSLSRRDEQYF	TGTGCCAGCAGTTTATCGAGACGGGACGAGCAGTACTTC
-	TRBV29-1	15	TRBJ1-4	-	CSVRVGGRANEKLFF	TGCAGCGTGAGGGTGGGCGGCAGGGCTAATGAAAAACTGTTTTTT
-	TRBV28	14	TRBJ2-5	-	CASSLTGWQETQYF	TGTGCCAGCAGTTTAACAGGGTGGCAAGAGACCCAGTACTTC
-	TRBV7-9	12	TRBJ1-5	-	CASSLDDQPQHF	TGTGCCAGCAGCTTAGATGATCAGCCCCAGCATTTT
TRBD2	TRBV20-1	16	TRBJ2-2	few	CSARDLREGNTGELFF	TGCAGTGCTAGAGATCTCCGGGAGGGGAACACCGGGGAGCTGTTTTTT
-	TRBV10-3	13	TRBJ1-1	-	CAIRPTENTEAFF	TGTGCCATCAGGCCGACGGAGAACACTGAAGCTTTCTTT
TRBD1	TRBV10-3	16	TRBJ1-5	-	CAISESGTDRVLPQHF	TGTGCCATCAGTGAGTCTGGGACAGATAGGGTATTGCCCCAGCATTTT
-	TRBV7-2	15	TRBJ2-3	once	CASSLAARDTDTQYF	TGTGCCAGCAGCCTGGCCGCCCGGGACACAGATACGCAGTATTTT
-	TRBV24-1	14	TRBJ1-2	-	CATSDPANRAGYTF	TGTGCCACCAGTGACCCGGCGAACAGGGCCGGCTACACCTTC
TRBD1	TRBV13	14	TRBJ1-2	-	CASRPTGGNYGYTF	TGTGCCAGCAGGCCGACAGGGGGTAACTATGGCTACACCTTC
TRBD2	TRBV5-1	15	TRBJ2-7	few	CASSLVLAGSNEQYF	TGCGCCAGCAGCTTGGTGTTAGCGGGAAGCAACGAGCAGTACTTC
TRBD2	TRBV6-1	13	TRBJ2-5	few	CASEASGQETQYF	TGTGCCAGCGAGGCTAGCGGGCAAGAGACCCAGTACTTC
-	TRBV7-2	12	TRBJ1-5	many	CASSPSNQPQHF	TGTGCCAGCAGCCCAAGCAATCAGCCCCAGCATTTT
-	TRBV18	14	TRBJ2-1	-	CASSPGRFYNEQFF	TGTGCCAGCTCACCCGGGAGATTCTACAATGAGCAGTTCTTC
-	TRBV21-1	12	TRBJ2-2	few	CASYTVVGELFF	TGTGCCAGCTATACAGTGGTCGGGGAGCTGTTTTTT
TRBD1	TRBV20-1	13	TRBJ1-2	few	CSASQTGRGGYTF	TGCAGTGCTAGTCAGACAGGGCGAGGTGGCTACACCTTC
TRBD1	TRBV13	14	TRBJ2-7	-	CASSLGQAFYEQYF	TGTGCCAGCAGCTTGGGACAGGCCTTCTACGAGCAGTACTTC
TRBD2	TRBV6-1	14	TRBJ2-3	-	CASSERSGVDTQYF	TGTGCCAGCAGTGAACGTAGCGGGGTAGATACGCAGTATTTT
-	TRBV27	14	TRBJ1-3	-	CASKVHFSGNTIYF	TGTGCCAGCAAGGTGCACTTCTCTGGAAACACCATATATTTT
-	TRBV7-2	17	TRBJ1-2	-	CASSRSRGEVLNYGYTF	TGTGCCAGCAGCCGAAGTAGAGGGGAGGTTCTTAACTATGGCTACACCTTC
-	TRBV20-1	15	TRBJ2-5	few	CSASESLGLRETQYF	TGCAGTGCTAGTGAGTCCCTGGGGTTGAGAGAGACCCAGTACTTC
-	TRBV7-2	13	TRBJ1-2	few	CASSPVPNYGYTF	TGTGCCAGCAGCCCAGTTCCTAACTATGGCTACACCTTC
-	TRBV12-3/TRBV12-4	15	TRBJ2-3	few	CASSLVSAGVDTQYF	TGTGCCAGCAGTTTAGTAAGCGCCGGGGTGGATACGCAGTATTTT
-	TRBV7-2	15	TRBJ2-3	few	CASSLTLTSTDTQYF	TGTGCCAGCAGCTTAACCTTGACTAGCACAGATACGCAGTATTTT
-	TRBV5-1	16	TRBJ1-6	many	CASSSQGSSYNSPLHF	TGCGCCAGCAGCTCCCAGGGGAGCTCCTATAATTCACCCCTCCACTTT
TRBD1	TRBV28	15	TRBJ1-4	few	CASSSRGLLNEKLFF	TGTGCCAGCAGTTCCAGGGGGCTCCTTAATGAAAAACTGTTTTTT
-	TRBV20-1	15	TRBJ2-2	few	CSASRWQDNTGELFF	TGCAGTGCTAGTCGTTGGCAGGATAACACCGGGGAGCTGTTTTTT
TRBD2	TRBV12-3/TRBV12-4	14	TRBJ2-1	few	CASSSSFGGNEQFF	TGTGCCAGCAGTAGCAGCTTCGGGGGGAATGAGCAGTTCTTC